The 24 T cell receptor beta chains listed next were all sequenced from one sample in a study of blood T cell repertoires in COVID-19. Here immunoSEQ multiplex PCR was the method, and the copy in TCRdb shows in-frame clones only, minus some. Of more than 60,000 clones detected, around nine tenths appear once; the ten largest clones hold about 7.1%. Sequenced sample: peripheral blood. The receptors here all came from a human donor in a cohort sampled during active COVID-19.

The chain employs TRBV28 and TRBJ1-5, with D perhaps TRBD1 (6 bases). Germline loops: CDR1 MDHEN, CDR2 SYDVKM. The CDR3 totals 16 residues. Between the trimmed V and J ends, which lost 2 bases and 0 bases, there was a span of 11 bases. The CDR3 spells CASSLGGAYSNQPQHF. As DNA, the CDR3 is TGTGCCAGCAGTTTAGGGGGGGCTTATAGCAATCAGCCCCAGCATTTT.

This chain connects TRBV5-1 to TRBJ1-1, with TRBD1 matching 11 bases. This CDR3 has 16 amino acids. Losses at the gene ends were 4 bases for V and 3 bases for J; bases not matched to a gene: 8. Germline V lookup: CDR1 SGHRS, CDR2 YFSETQ. DNA for the CDR3: TGCGCCAGCAGCCCTCGGACAGGGGGCTGGCACACTGAAGCTTTCTTT. Protein sequence: CASSPRTGGWHTEAFF.

The rearrangement uses TRBV5-1 and TRBJ2-7, with 8 bases identical to TRBD2. This CDR3 comprises 15 residues. Germline assignment: CDR1 SGHRS and CDR2 YFSETQ. The V gene end was trimmed by 0 bases and the J gene end by 5 bases; junction bases not matched to a gene: 7. For the CDR3, the DNA is TGCGCCAGCAGCTTGGGGCCGGGGGGGCGCGACGAGCAGTACTTC. Its protein product is CASSLGPGGRDEQYF.

J is TRBJ2-7 and V is TRBV6-6; tentatively, D is TRBD1 (5 bases). Looked up from germline, CDR1 is MNHNY and CDR2 is SVGAGI (reference sequence). Trimming left V 6 bases short and J 1 base short, with 13 bases between. This CDR3 contains 14 residues. The CDR3 DNA is TGTGCCAGCAGGCCCACAGGTGATTCCTACGAGCAGTACTTC. Translation: CASRPTGDSYEQYF.

This chain connects TRBV7-2 to TRBJ2-3, with D unclear. Trimming stripped 2 bases from V and 3 bases from J, with 15 bases between. The CDR3 extends over 16 amino acids. The germline CDR1 and CDR2 sequences are SGHTA and FQGNSA. The CDR3 region has the DNA TGTGCCAGCAGCTTAATCGTCCAGGTCGTTACAGATACGCAGTATTTT. Its protein is CASSLIVQVVTDTQYF.

The chain combines TRBV27 with TRBJ1-5, with TRBD1 matching 9 bases. V was clipped by 4 bases and J by 10 bases; unmatched bases: 17. This CDR3 is built from 17 residues. Germline V CDR1 and CDR2: MNHEY, SMNVEV (reference sequence). This CDR3 reads CASSSRQGGLTRKPQHF. The CDR3 DNA reads TGTGCCAGCAGTTCCCGACAGGGGGGGTTGACAAGAAAACCCCAGCATTTT.

CDR3 nucleotide sequence: TGTGCCAGCAGCCCCAAGGGAGCTAGCGGTAAAGAAAATGAGCAGTTCTTC. This gives the protein CASSPKGASGKENEQFF. The rearrangement links TRBV4-2 to TRBJ2-1; TRBD2 matches 7 bases. V gave up 4 bases and J gave up 7 bases; unmatched junction bases: 16. Germline V gene data show CDR1 as LGHNA and CDR2 as YNFKEQ. The CDR3 runs to 17 residues.

CDR3 amino acids: CASSLGGGWGNTIYF. As DNA, the CDR3 is TGTGCCAGCAGCTTAGGAGGGGGCTGGGGAAACACCATATATTTT. The chain uses TRBV11-2 and TRBJ1-3, with 7 bases identical to TRBD1. The germline V gene encodes CDR1 SGHAT and CDR2 FQNNGV. The CDR3 spans 15 residues. V shed 1 base and J 4 bases; nucleotides not matched to a gene: 4.

The gene calls are TRBV27 and TRBJ2-7; 13 bases are shared with TRBD2. This CDR3 has 14 amino acids. The V and J ends lost 6 bases and 7 bases, in that order; junction bases with no gene match: 6. Germline values: CDR1 MNHEY, CDR2 SMNVEV (reference sequence). CDR3 in DNA: TGTGCCAGCAGGTACGTGGGACTAGCGGGGGAGCAGTACTTC. It translates to CASRYVGLAGEQYF.

About this clone: This sample includes further DNA sequences coding for the same CDR3. This chain links TRBV10-1 with TRBJ2-7; D not certain. Germline CDR1 and CDR2: WNHNN and SYGVQD (reference sequence). This CDR3 contains 12 residues. The ends were cut back, 2 bases at V and 3 bases at J, with 5 bases in the middle. Written as DNA, the CDR3 is TGCGCCAGCAGTGAGGGCGGCTACGAGCAGTACTTC. Its protein is CASSEGGYEQYF.

The J gene is TRBJ2-1, the V gene TRBV4-3; tentative D call: TRBD2 (6 bases). V dropped 1 base and J dropped 10 bases, with 14 bases sitting between them. The V gene's germline CDR1 is LGHNA and CDR2 YSLEER. The CDR3 runs to 14 residues. CDR3 protein: CASSQGAGKQEQFF. The CDR3 bases are TGCGCCAGCAGCCAAGGGGCGGGGAAGCAAGAGCAGTTCTTC.

The chain uses TRBV5-1 and TRBJ1-2; maybe TRBD1 (5 bases). The CDR3 extends over 15 amino acids. Per germline, CDR1 SGHRS and CDR2 YFSETQ. The germline V and J ends were trimmed by 2 bases and 7 bases, with 18 bases remaining between them. The CDR3 reads CASSFGRGQGAGYTF. CDR3 nucleotides: TGCGCCAGCAGCTTTGGAAGGGGCCAAGGGGCTGGCTACACCTTC.

V usage is TRBV18 and J usage is TRBJ2-1, with TRBD2 identical over 11 bases. The CDR3 contains 16 residues. V was clipped by 4 bases and J by 8 bases; unmatched bases: 10. Germline CDR1 reads KGHSH; CDR2 reads LQKENI. CDR3 sequence reads: CASSLKLAGVSDEQFF. In DNA, the CDR3 is TGTGCCAGCTCACTGAAACTAGCGGGGGTCTCTGATGAGCAGTTCTTC.

This clone showed up just once. This sequence joins TRBV2 and TRBJ2-2; D is possibly TRBD2 (6 bases). The CDR3 runs to 16 residues. CDR1 is SNHLY and CDR2 is FYNNEI in the germline V gene. Trimming pared 2 bases from V and 4 bases from J, leaving 14 bases between. In DNA, the CDR3 is TGTGCCAGCAGTGAACCGGGACCCGGGGGCACCGGGGAGCTGTTTTTT. Amino acid sequence: CASSEPGPGGTGELFF.

This rearrangement joins TRBV6-5 to TRBJ1-4; 7 bases are a match to TRBD1. Trimming at V came to 2 bases and at J to 1 base, leaving 1 base not matched to a gene. The CDR3 sequence is 15 residues long. Germline CDR1 and CDR2: MNHEY and SVGAGI. CDR3: CASSYQGGTNEKLFF. The CDR3 nucleotides read TGTGCCAGCAGTTACCAGGGGGGAACTAATGAAAAACTGTTTTTT.

This clone appeared a single time. The V and J genes are TRBV5-1 and TRBJ2-3, with 9 bases lining up with TRBD1. CDR1 is SGHRS and CDR2 is YFSETQ in the germline V gene. CDR3 length: 14 residues. Losses at the gene ends were 5 bases for V and 5 bases for J; bases not matched to a gene: 6. The CDR3 spells CASSPQGAGDTQYF. The CDR3 region has the DNA TGCGCCAGCAGTCCACAGGGGGCGGGAGATACGCAGTATTTT. The full variable domain, with the rest looked up from reference TRBV5-1 and TRBJ2-3, is KAGVTQTPRYLIKTRGQQVTLSCSPISGHRSVSWYQQTPGQGLQFLFEYFSETQRNKGNFPGRFSGRQFSNSRSEMNVSTLELGDSALYLCASSPQGAGDTQYFGPGTRLTVL.

In its sample, this clone was seen a few times. The CDR3 reads CASSPGGMNTEAFF. The CDR3 DNA sequence: TGCGCCAGCAGCCCCGGAGGGATGAACACTGAAGCTTTCTTT. The chain uses TRBV5-1 and TRBJ1-1; D is uncertain. This CDR3 spans 14 amino acids. The V end lost 4 bases, the J end lost 0 bases, and 10 bases lay between the germline ends. The germline V gene encodes CDR1 SGHRS and CDR2 YFSETQ.

As DNA, the CDR3 is TGTGCCAGCTCGGGACAGGGGGCCGGCAGAATCCAGCCCCAGCATTTT. It is translated as CASSGQGAGRIQPQHF. The genes are TRBV19 and TRBJ1-5, with 12 bases that match TRBD1. The germline V gene encodes CDR1 LNHDA and CDR2 SQIVND (reference sequence). The trim removed 9 bases at V and 7 bases at J, leaving 13 bases unmatched. The CDR3 has 16 residues.

This clone was found a few times. The chain carries TRBV19 and TRBJ2-5, with TRBD1 as a possible D gene (5 bases). The germline CDR1 and CDR2 sequences are LNHDA and SQIVND (reference sequence). The length of the CDR3 is 16 residues. V was clipped by 3 bases and J by 3 bases, with 17 bases between them. CDR3 coding DNA: TGTGCCAGTAGTATCGGTGGTGCTAGGGGCGAAGAGACCCAGTACTTC. Translation: CASSIGGARGEETQYF.

The sample holds one count of this clone. V is TRBV27 and J is TRBJ1-5, with a tentative D call TRBD1 (5 bases). This CDR3 has 17 residues. The ends were cut back, 4 bases at V and 1 base at J, with 17 bases in the middle. The germline CDR1 and CDR2 sequences are MNHEY and SMNVEV (reference sequence). In DNA form, the CDR3 reads TGTGCCAGCAGTTCTGCAGGGTTACGGGGGAGCAATCAGCCCCAGCATTTT. This encodes CASSSAGLRGSNQPQHF.

The chain is built from TRBV5-4 and TRBJ1-4; D not resolved. The CDR3 is made up of 14 amino acids. Germline CDR1 reads SGHNT; CDR2 reads YYREEE (reference sequence). Deletions cut 3 bases from V and 0 bases from J, with 6 bases between. The CDR3 spells CASSSTATNEKLFF. As DNA, the CDR3 is TGTGCCAGCAGCTCCACTGCAACTAATGAAAAACTGTTTTTT.

This chain's CDR3 is CASSVGGSGISNTEAFF. The CDR3 DNA is TGTGCCAGCAGCGTAGGAGGGAGTGGGATATCAAACACTGAAGCTTTCTTT. This chain connects TRBV9 to TRBJ1-1; D is unclear. The CDR3 runs 17 residues. Germline assignment: CDR1 SGDLS and CDR2 YYNGEE. V was trimmed by 0 bases and J by 2 bases, leaving 17 bases between them.

This clone was seen a handful of times. CDR3 protein: CASSIKPGAYGYTF. The CDR3 region has the DNA TGTGCCAGCAGCATAAAGCCGGGAGCCTATGGCTACACCTTC. The genes are TRBV2 and TRBJ1-2, with D uncertain. The CDR3 has 14 residues. V shed 6 bases and J shed 4 bases, with 15 bases lying between them. Germline values: CDR1 SNHLY, CDR2 FYNNEI.

The chain has TRBV29-1 and TRBJ1-3; maybe TRBD1 (6 bases). CDR3 size: 12 residues. Deletions cut 7 bases from V and 4 bases from J, with 11 bases between. Germline V gives CDR1 SQVTM, CDR2 ANQGSEA. The CDR3 loop is CSGGGVGNTIYF. DNA of the CDR3: TGCAGCGGGGGGGGCGTCGGAAACACCATATATTTT.